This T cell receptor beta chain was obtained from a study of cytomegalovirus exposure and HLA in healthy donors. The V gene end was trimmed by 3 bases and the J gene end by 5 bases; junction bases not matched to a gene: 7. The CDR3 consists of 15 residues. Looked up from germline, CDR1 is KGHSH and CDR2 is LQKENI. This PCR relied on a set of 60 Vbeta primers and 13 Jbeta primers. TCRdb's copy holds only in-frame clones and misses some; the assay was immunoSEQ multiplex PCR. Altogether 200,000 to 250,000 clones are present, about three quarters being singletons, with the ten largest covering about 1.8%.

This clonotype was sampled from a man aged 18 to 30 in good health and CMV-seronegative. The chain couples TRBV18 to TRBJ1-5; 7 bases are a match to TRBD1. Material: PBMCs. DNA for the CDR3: TGTGCCAGCTCACCTACAGGGGTGAATGATCAGCCCCAGCATTTT. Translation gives CASSPTGVNDQPQHF.